This T cell receptor (beta chain) was recovered during a study of blood T cells in healthy people across ages (dated by TCRdb to about 2015). Broadly, across the study: In model experiments, template switching captured roughly one uniquely barcoded TCR beta cDNA molecule for every two T cells. Using deep sequencing normalized with unique cDNA molecular identifiers, the study measured how TCR beta repertoire diversity changes with age. Four age groups were formed from the donors: young (average 16 years), middle-aged (around 40), aged (around 68) and long-lived (around 80). To avoid experimental bias, donors of different ages were spread randomly across the sequencing lanes. For two donors (one aged 18 to 29 and one aged 80 or older), the study analyzed two additional independent replicas of 1 million unique cDNA reads from the same blood draw. The study at large found these results: Estimates of total diversity based on one million sequenced T cells were regarded as lower bounds and as underestimates. Bulk unsorted PBMC profiling prevented conclusive comparison of naive and antigen-experienced compartments. The long-lived group showed more naive CD4+ T cells, fewer expanded clones and increased TCR diversity than the aged group, suggesting age selection. Because the CMV infection status of the donors was unknown, age-related changes in expanded clonotypes may potentially have been confounded. As age increased, observed TCR beta diversity per million T cells dropped in a roughly linear way, and a significant reduction was already evident by age about 40. Observed TCR beta diversity correlated strongly with the percentage of naive T cells measured by flow cytometry.

This clonotype was seen repeatedly, ten times or more. The antigen it binds to is not known. Base qualities are not provided; no much larger clone lies one nucleotide away. Library generation was performed with 5' RACE. Instrument used: Illumina HiSeq 2500. A second PCR of roughly 6 to 11 cycles was performed with a sample-barcoded 5' primer and a J-beta primer mix. A template-switch 5' adaptor carrying 12 random nucleotides introduced a unique molecular identifier onto each TCR beta cDNA molecule. At least 2.5 million CDR3-containing paired-end reads were obtained from each sample. The Mint cDNA synthesis kit, primed by a TRBC-specific oligonucleotide, was used to synthesize first-strand cDNA from all RNA. Following uracil-DNA glycosylase treatment, a first 18-cycle PCR with universal primers M1SS and BC2_uni_R was performed on all cDNA. As for the authors' bioinformatics: For normalization, 1 million high-quality reads, each with a distinct molecular identifier, were randomly selected from each sample. Reads sharing molecular identifiers were discarded rather than binned into consensus sequences. MiTCR, run with a Q25 quality threshold and the strictest error-elimination algorithm, handled CDR3 identification, clonotype clustering and error correction. A nonparametric unseen species model with Euler transformation was used to estimate lower-bound total TCR beta diversity. TCRdb redid the processing of the public reads, applying fastp at Q25 and MiXCR, and retained in-frame beta chains. Entries that share a CDR3 protein sequence are merged under the most common genes and DNA. These V and J calls are TCRdb output, not the study's own analysis. The sample table records some 730,000 distinct CDR3 sequences; over 20% of these occur just once. Approximately 20% of the sample is in the top ten clones.

Systemically healthy Caucasian individuals from Russia, 39 in total and aged roughly 6 to 100 years, were included as donors. Each donor gave about 9.7 milliliters of peripheral blood, drawn into EDTA-treated Vacutainer tubes. Ficoll-Paque density-gradient centrifugation was used to isolate PBMCs, with at least 6.5 million per sample. Trizol reagent was used to extract total RNA from the PBMCs, yielding at least 5.5 micrograms per sample. The percentages of naive CD45RAhigh/CD27high T cells were determined by flow cytometry on a PBMC aliquot from every donor. The CDR3 sequence holds 15 residues, the cysteine and phenylalanine included. Just CDR3 DNA is preserved here, 45 bases in frame from base 1. The germline V end is reduced by 4 bases and the J end by 2 bases; junction bases left unmatched: 4. CDR1 LGHDT and CDR2 YNNKEL are derived from the germline V gene (reference sequence).

Specimen: blood. This TCR was sampled from a man aged 70-80 years in good health. This sequence uses TRBV3-1 and TRBJ1-4, with TRBD1 matching 7 junction bases. The sequenced DNA: TGTGCCAGCAGCCCGGAGGACAGGACTAATGAAAAACTGTTTTTT. Its translation is CASSPEDRTNEKLFF.